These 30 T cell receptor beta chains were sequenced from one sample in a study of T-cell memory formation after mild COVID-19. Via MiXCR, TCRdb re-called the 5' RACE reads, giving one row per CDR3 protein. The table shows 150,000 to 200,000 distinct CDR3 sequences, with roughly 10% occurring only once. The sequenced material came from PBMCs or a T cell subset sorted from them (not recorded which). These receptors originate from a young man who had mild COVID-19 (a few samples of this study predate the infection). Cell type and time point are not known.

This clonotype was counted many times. Written as DNA, the CDR3 is TGTGCCATCAGCACGAGTATCAACGGCGGTGCTAGCACAGATACGCAGTATTTT. This translates into CAISTSINGGASTDTQYF. This chain uses TRBV10-3 with TRBJ2-3; D not certain. V lost 6 bases, J lost 0 bases, and 22 bases lay in between. Germline assignment: CDR1 ENHRY and CDR2 SYGVKD. The CDR3 has 18 residues.

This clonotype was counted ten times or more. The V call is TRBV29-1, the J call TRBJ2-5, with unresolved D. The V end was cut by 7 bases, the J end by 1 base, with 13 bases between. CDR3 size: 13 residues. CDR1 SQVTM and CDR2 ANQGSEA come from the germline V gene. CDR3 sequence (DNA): TGCAGCGCCGTTTCACAAATCCAAGAGACCCAGTACTTC. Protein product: CSAVSQIQETQYF. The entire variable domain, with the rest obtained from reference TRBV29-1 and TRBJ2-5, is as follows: SAVISQKPSRDICQRGTSLTIQCQVDSQVTMMFWYRQQPGQSLTLIATANQGSEATYESGFVIDKFPISRPNLTFSTLTVSNMSPEDSSIYLCSAVSQIQETQYFGPGTRLLVL.

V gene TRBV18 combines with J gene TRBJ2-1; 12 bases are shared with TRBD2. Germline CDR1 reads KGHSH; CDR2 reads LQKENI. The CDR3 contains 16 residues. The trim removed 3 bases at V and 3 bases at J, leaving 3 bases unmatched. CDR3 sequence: CASSPGLAGNYNEQFF. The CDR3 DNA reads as TGTGCCAGCTCACCTGGACTAGCGGGGAACTACAATGAGCAGTTCTTC.

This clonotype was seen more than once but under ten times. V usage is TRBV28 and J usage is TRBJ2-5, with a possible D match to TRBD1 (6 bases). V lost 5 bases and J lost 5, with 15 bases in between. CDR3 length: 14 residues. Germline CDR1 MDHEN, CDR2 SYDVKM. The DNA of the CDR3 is TGTGCCAGCAGTACTACAGGGCCCTGGGAGACCCAGTACTTC. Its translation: CASSTTGPWETQYF.

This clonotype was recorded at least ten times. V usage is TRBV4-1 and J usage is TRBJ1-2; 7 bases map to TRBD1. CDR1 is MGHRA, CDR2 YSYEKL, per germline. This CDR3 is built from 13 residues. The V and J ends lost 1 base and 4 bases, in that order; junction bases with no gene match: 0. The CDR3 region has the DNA TGCGCCAGCAGCCAAGGGGACAGCTATGGCTACACCTTC. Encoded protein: CASSQGDSYGYTF.

The CDR3 reads CASSGGTHSYNEQFF. The CDR3 DNA reads as TGTGCCAGCAGTGGAGGGACTCATTCCTACAATGAGCAGTTCTTC. The rearrangement links TRBV25-1 to TRBJ2-1; D may be TRBD2 (6 bases). Trimming took off 4 bases at V and 1 base at J, with 11 bases between the two ends. Per germline, CDR1 MGHDK and CDR2 SYGVNS. CDR3 length: 15 amino acids.

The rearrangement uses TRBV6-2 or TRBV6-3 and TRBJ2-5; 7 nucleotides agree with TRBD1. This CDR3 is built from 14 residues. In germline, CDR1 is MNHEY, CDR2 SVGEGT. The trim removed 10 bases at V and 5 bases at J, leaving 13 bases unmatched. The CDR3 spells CATGRGGSPETQYF. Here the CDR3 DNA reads TGTGCCACCGGCCGAGGGGGCAGTCCGGAGACCCAGTACTTC.

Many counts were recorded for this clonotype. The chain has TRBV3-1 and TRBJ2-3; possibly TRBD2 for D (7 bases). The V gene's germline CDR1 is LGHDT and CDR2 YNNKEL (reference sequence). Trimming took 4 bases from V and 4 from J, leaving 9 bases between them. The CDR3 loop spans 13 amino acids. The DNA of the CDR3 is TGTGCCAGCAGCCGGGGGGGGCCAGATACGCAGTATTTT. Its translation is CASSRGGPDTQYF.

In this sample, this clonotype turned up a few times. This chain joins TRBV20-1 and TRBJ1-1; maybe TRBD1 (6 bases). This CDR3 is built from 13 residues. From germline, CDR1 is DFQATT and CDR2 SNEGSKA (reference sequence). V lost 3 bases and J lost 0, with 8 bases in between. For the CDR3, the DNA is TGCAGTGCTAGGGGGGACATGAACACTGAAGCTTTCTTT. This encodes CSARGDMNTEAFF.

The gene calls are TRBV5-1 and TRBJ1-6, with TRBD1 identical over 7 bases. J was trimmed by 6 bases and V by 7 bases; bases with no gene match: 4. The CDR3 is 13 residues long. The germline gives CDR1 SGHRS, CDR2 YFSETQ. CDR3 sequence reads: CASRTGGNSPLHF. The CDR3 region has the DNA TGCGCCAGCCGGACAGGAGGTAATTCACCCCTCCACTTT.

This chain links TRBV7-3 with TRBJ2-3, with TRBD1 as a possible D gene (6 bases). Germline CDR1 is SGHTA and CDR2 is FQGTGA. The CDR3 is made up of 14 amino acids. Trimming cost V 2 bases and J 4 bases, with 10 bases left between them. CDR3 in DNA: TGTGCCAGCAGCTTACAGGGGCGAGCAGATACGCAGTATTTT. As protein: CASSLQGRADTQYF. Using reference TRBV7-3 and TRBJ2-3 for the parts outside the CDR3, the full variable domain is GAGVSQTPSNKVTEKGKYVELRCDPISGHTALYWYRQSLGQGPEFLIYFQGTGAADDSGLPNDRFFAVRPEGSVSTLKIQRTERGDSAVYLCASSLQGRADTQYFGPGTRLTVL.

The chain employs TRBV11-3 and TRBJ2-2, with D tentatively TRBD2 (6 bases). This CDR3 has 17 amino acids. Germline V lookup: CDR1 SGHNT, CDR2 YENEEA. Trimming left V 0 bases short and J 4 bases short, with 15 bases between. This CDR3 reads CASSLDSGRRGTGELFF. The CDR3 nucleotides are TGTGCCAGCAGCTTAGATTCCGGCAGGAGGGGCACCGGGGAGCTGTTTTTT.

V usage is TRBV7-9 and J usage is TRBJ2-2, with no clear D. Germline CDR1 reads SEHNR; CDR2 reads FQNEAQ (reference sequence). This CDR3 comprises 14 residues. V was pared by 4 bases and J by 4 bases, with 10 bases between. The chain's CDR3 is CASSSLAATGELFF. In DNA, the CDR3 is TGTGCCAGCAGCTCCTTAGCCGCCACCGGGGAGCTGTTTTTT.

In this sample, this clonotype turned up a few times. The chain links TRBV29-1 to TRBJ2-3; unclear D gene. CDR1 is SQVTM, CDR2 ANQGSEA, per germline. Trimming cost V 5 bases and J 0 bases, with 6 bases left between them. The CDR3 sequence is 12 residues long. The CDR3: CSVYTSTDTQYF. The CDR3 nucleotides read TGCAGCGTTTACACCAGCACAGATACGCAGTATTTT.

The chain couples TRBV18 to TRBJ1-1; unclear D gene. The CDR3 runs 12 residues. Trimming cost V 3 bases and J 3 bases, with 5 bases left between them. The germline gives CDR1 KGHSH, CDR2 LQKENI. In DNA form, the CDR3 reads TGTGCCAGCTCACCCTACGACACTGAAGCTTTCTTT. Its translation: CASSPYDTEAFF.

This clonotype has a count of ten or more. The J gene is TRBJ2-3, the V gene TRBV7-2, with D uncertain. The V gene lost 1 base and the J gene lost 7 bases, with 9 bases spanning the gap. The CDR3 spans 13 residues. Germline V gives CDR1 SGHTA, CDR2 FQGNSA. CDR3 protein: CASSLEAENTQYF. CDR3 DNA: TGTGCCAGCAGCTTAGAAGCCGAAAATACGCAGTATTTT.

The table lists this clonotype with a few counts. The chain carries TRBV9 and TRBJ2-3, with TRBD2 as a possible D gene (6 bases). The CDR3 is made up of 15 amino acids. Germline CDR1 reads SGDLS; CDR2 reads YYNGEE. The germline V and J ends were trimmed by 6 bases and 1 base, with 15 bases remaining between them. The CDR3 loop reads CASTTGWGGTDTQYF. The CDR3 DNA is TGTGCCAGCACCACCGGTTGGGGGGGCACAGATACGCAGTATTTT.

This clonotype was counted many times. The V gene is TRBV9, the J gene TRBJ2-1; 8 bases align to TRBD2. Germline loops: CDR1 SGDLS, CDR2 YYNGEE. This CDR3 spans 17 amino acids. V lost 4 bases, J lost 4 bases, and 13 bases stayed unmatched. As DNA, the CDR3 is TGTGCCAGCAGCCCTGGGGCGGCTAGCGGGTCTTACAATGAGCAGTTCTTC. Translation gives CASSPGAASGSYNEQFF.

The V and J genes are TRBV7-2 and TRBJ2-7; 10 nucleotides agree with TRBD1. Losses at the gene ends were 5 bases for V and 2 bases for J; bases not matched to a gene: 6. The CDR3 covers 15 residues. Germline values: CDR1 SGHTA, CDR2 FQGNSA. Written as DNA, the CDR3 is TGTGCCAGCAGCCGTACCGGGACAGGGGCCTACGAGCAGTACGTC. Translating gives CASSRTGTGAYEQYV.

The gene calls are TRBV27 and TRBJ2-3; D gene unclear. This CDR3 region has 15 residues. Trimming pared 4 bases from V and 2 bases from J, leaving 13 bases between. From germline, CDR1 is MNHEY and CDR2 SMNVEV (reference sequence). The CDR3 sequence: CASSYKTPATDTQYF. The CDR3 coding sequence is TGTGCCAGCAGTTACAAAACTCCCGCCACAGATACGCAGTATTTT.

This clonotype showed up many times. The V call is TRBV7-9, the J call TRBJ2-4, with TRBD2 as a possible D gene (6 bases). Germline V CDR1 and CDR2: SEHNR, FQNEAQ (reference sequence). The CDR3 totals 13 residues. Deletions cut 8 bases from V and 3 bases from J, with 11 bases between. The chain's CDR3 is CASEYGGKNIQYF. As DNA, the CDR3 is TGTGCCAGCGAGTACGGGGGCAAAAACATTCAGTACTTC.

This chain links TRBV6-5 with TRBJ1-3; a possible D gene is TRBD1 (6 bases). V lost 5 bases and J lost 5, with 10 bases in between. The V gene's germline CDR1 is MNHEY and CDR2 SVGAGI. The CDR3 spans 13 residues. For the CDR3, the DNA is TGTGCCAGCAGTAGCGGACAGAGAAACACCATATATTTT. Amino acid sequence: CASSSGQRNTIYF.

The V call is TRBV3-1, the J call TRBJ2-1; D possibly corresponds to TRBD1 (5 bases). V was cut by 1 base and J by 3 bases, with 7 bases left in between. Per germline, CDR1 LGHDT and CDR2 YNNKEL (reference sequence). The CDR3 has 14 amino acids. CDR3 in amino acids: CASSQGRVYNEQFF. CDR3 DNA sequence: TGTGCCAGCAGCCAAGGCAGGGTCTACAATGAGCAGTTCTTC.

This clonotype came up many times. CDR3 residues: CASSTGLGTDTQYF. Written as DNA, the CDR3 is TGCGCCAGCAGCACAGGGCTGGGCACAGATACGCAGTATTTT. The chain couples TRBV5-1 to TRBJ2-3; D might be TRBD1 (6 bases). The CDR3 consists of 14 residues. Germline V gene sequence: CDR1 SGHRS, CDR2 YFSETQ. V was pared by 4 bases and J by 1 base, with 10 bases between. The variable domain in full, completed from reference TRBV5-1 and TRBJ2-3, reads KAGVTQTPRYLIKTRGQQVTLSCSPISGHRSVSWYQQTPGQGLQFLFEYFSETQRNKGNFPGRFSGRQFSNSRSEMNVSTLELGDSALYLCASSTGLGTDTQYFGPGTRLTVL.

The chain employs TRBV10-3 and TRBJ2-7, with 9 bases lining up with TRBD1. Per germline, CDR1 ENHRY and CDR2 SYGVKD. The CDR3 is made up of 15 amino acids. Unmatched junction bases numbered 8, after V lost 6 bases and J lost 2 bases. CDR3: CAISRDRGGPYEQYV. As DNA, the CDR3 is TGTGCCATCAGCCGCGACAGGGGGGGTCCCTACGAGCAGTACGTC.

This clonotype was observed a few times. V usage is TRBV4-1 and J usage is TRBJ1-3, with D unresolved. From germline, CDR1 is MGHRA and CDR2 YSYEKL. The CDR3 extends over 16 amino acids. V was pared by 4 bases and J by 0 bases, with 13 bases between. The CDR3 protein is CASSRYHLDSGNTIYF. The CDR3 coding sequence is TGCGCCAGCAGCCGATATCACCTAGACTCTGGAAACACCATATATTTT.

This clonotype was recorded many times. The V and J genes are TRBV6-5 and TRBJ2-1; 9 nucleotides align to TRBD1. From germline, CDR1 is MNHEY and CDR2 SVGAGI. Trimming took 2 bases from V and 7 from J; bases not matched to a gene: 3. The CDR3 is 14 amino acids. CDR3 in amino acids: CASSYRTGANEQFF. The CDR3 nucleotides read TGTGCCAGCAGTTACCGGACAGGGGCGAATGAGCAGTTCTTC.

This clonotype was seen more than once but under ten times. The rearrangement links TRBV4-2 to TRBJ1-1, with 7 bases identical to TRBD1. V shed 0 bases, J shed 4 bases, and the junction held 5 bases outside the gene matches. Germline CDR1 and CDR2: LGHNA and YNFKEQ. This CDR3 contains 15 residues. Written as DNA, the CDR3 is TGTGCCAGCAGCCAAGAACAGGGGATTACCACTGAAGCTTTCTTT. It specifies CASSQEQGITTEAFF.

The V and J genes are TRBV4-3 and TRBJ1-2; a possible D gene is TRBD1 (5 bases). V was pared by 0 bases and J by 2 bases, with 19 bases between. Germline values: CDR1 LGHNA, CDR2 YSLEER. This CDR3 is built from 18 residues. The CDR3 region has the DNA TGCGCCAGCAGCCAAGATCTTTGGGGACGCGGATCAAACTATGGCTACACCTTC. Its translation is CASSQDLWGRGSNYGYTF.

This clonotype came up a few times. The CDR3: CASSGWHRAKNIQYF. CDR3 nucleotide sequence: TGTGCCAGCAGCGGGTGGCATAGAGCCAAAAACATTCAGTACTTC. The rearrangement links TRBV5-6 to TRBJ2-4; D not certain. This CDR3 comprises 15 residues. Trimming cost V 4 bases and J 0 bases, with 11 bases left between them. The V gene's germline CDR1 is SGHDT and CDR2 YYEEEE.